This T cell receptor beta chain was retrieved from a study of cytomegalovirus exposure and HLA in healthy donors. Overall study context: According to later analysis, the same platform produced the roughly 120 validation and about 630 first-cohort repertoires. Findings and caveats of the study: Diagnosis of cytomegalovirus status made by the classifier reportedly showed high specificity and sensitivity. Confirmation was obtained in vitro that a few CMV-associated chains are specific for CMV antigens. The finding came from a later analysis; first-cohort TCR clusters tended to co-occur in the approximately 120 validation repertoires.

This CDR3 spans 15 amino acids. With 1 base clipped from V and 2 bases from J, the junction kept 4 bases outside the gene matches. Germline-derived CDR1 and CDR2 are MDHEN and SYDVKM. TCRdb's table, derived via immunoSEQ multiplex PCR, lists solely in-frame clones and lacks some. The top ten hold roughly 2.1% of the sample, which has about 44,000 clones, over 85% seen once. A word on this clone: No antigen is known for it.

The source is a young woman in good health and CMV-seronegative. Sequenced material: PBMCs. The V and J genes are TRBV28 and TRBJ2-7, with 8 bases aligning to TRBD2. The CDR3 region has the DNA TGTGCCAGCAGTTTATTTGAAGCGGGGGCCTACGAGCAGTACTTC. Protein sequence: CASSLFEAGAYEQYF. The variable domain in full, with the rest retrieved from reference TRBV28 and TRBJ2-7, is DVKVTQSSRYLVKRTGEKVFLECVQDMDHENMFWYRQDPGLGLRLIYFSYDVKMKEKGDIPEGYSVSREKKERFSLILESASTNQTSMYLCASSLFEAGAYEQYFGPGTRLTVT.